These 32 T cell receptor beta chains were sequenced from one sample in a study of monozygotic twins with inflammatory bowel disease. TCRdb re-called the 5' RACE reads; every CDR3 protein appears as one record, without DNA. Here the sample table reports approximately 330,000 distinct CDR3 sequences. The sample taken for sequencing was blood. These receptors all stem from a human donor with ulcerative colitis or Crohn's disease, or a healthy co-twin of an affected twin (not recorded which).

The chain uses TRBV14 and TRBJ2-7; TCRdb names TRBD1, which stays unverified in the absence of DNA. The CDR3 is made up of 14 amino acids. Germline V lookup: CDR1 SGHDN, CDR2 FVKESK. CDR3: CASSLSGTATGQYF.

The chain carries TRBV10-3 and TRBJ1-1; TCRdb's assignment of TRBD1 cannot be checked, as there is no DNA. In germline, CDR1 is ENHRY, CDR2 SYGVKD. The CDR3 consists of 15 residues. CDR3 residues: CAISESPGLNTEAFF.

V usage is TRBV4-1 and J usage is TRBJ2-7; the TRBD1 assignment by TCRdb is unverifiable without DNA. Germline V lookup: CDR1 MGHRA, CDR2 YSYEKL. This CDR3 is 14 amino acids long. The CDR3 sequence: CASSQAGRENEQYF.

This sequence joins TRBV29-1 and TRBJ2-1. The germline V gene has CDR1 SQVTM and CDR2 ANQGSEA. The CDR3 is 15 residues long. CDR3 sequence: CSVGFGGRSYNEQFF.

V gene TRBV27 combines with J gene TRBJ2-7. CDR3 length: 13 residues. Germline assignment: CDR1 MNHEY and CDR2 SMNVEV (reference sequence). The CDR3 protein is CASSSSVSDEQYF.

The CDR3 protein is CSVEGDRRSSYEQYF. V gene TRBV29-1 combines with J gene TRBJ2-7; TCRdb's D call, TRBD1, is unchecked because there is no DNA. CDR3 length: 15 amino acids. Germline V CDR1 and CDR2: SQVTM, ANQGSEA.

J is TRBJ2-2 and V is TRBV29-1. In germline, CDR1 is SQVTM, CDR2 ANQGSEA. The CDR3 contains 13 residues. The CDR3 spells CSAEVRGDGELFF.

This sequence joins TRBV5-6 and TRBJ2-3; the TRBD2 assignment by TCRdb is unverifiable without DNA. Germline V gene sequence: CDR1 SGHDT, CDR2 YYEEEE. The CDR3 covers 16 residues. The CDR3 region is CASSLYETNPTDTQYF.

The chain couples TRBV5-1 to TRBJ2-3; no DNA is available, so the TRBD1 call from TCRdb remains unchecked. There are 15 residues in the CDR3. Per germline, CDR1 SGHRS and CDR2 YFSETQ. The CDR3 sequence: CASSLDGGATDTQYF.

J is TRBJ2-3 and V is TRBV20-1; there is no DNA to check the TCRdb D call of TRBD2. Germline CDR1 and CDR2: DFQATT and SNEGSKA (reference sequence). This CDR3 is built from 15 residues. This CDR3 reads CSARLERPSTDTQYF.

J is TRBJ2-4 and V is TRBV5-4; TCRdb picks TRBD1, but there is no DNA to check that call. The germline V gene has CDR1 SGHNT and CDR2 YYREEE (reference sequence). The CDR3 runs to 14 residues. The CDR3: CASSFTGAHNIQYF.

The CDR3 sequence is CASSLQISYEQYF. This chain joins TRBV27 and TRBJ2-7. The CDR3 extends over 13 amino acids. Germline CDR1 reads MNHEY; CDR2 reads SMNVEV (reference sequence).

CDR3 sequence reads: CSAREERHPVGYYGYTF. This sequence joins TRBV20-1 and TRBJ1-2; the TCRdb call, TRBD1, lacks DNA for checking. CDR1 and CDR2 from the germline V gene are DFQATT and SNEGSKA (reference sequence). The CDR3 is 17 amino acids.

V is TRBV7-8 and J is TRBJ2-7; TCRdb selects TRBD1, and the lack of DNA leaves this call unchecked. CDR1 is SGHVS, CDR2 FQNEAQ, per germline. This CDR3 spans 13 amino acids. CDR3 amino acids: CASSRTDSYEQYF.

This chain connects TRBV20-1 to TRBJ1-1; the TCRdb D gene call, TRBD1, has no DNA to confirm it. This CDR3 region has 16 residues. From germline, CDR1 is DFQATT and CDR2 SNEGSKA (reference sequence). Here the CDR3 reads CSATRTGTYRNTEAFF.

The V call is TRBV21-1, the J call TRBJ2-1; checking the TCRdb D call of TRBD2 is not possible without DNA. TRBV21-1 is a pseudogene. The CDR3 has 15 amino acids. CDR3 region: CASSKAGEEGNEQFF.

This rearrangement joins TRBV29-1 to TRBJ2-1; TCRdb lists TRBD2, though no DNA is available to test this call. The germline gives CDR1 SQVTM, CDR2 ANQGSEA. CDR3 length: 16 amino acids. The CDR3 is CSVEARYASGANEQFF.

This CDR3 is CASSQVLVVRDTEAFF. This chain connects TRBV14 to TRBJ1-1. The CDR3 extends over 16 amino acids. The germline CDR1 and CDR2 sequences are SGHDN and FVKESK.

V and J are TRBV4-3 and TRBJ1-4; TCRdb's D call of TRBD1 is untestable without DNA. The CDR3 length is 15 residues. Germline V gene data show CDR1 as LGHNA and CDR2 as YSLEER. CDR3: CASSQDQGAREKLFF.

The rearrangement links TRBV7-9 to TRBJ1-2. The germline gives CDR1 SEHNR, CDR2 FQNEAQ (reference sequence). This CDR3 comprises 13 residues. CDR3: CASSPPTDGTTSF.

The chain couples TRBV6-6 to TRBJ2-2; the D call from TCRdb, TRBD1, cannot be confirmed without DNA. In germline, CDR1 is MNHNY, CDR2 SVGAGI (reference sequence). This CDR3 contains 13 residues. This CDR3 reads CASDRGNTGELFF.

The CDR3 here is CSASPNYSGTQETQYF. This chain uses TRBV20-1 with TRBJ2-5; TCRdb indicates TRBD2, and absent DNA this call remains unverified. This CDR3 comprises 16 residues. Germline-derived CDR1 and CDR2 are DFQATT and SNEGSKA (reference sequence).

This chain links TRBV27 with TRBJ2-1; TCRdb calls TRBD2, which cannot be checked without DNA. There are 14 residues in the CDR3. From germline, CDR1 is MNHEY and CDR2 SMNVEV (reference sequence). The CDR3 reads CASSLWAGYNEQFF.

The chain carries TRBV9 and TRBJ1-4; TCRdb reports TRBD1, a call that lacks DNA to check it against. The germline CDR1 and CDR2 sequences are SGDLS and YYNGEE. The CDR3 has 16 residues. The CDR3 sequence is CASSGGGTSANEKLFF.

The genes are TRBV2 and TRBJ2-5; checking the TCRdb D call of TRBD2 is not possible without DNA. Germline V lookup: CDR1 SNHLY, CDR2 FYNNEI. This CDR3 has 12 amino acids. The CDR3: CASIPSRGTQYF.

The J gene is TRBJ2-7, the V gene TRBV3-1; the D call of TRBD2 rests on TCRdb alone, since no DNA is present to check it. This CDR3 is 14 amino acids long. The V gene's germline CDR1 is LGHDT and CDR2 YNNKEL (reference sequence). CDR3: CASSLYSGGYEQYF.

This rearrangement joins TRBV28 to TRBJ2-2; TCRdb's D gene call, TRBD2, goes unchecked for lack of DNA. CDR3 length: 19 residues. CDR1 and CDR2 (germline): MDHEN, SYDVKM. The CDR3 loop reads CASSTLLAGGFGSTGELFF.

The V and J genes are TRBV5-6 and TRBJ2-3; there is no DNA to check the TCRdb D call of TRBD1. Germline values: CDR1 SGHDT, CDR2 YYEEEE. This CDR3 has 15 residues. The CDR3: CASSLRGIEPDTQYF.

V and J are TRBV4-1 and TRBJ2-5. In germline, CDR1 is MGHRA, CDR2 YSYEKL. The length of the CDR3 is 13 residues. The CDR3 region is CASSQGEEETQYF.

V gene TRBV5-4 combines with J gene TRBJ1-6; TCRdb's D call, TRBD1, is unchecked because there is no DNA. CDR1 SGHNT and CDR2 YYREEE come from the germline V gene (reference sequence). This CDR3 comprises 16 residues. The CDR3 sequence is CASRLASGTGPSPLHF.

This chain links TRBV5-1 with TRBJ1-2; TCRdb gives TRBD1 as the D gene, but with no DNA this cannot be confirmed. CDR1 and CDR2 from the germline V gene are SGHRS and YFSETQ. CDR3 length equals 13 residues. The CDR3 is CASSTGTASGYTF.

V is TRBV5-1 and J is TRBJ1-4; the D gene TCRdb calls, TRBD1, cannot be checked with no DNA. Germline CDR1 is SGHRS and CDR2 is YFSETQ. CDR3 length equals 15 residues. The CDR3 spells CASSYQGEYNEKLFF.